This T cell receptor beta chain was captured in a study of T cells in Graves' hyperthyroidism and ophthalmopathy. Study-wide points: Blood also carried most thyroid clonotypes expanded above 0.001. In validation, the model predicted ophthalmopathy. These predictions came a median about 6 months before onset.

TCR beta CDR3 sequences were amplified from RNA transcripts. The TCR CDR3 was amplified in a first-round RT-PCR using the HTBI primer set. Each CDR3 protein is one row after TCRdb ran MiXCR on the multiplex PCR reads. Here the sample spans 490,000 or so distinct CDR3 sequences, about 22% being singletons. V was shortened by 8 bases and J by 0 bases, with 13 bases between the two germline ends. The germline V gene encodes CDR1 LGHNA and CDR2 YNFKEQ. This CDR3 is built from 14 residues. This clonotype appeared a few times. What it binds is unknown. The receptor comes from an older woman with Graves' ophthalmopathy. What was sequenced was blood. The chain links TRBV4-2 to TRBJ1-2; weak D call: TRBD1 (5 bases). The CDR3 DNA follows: TGTGCCAGCGGAGATGGGGGTTCTAACTATGGCTACACCTTC. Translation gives CASGDGGSNYGYTF.